This T cell receptor (beta chain) was identified in a study of tumor and adjacent non-tumor tissue in lung cancer. The CDR3 contains 18 residues. The germline CDR1 and CDR2 sequences are SGHVS and FQNEAQ. V lost 4 bases to trimming and J lost 3 bases; unmatched junction nucleotides: 14. This clonotype occurred a few times. Its antigen is still unknown. Three rounds of nested PCR, following a modified ARM-PCR protocol, produced the TCRbeta library. MiXCR was run by TCRdb on the multiplex PCR reads, yielding one entry per CDR3 protein. Of 70,000 to 90,000 distinct CDR3 sequences in the sample, roughly 70% were seen once. Study-level results: In normal lung, the top 100 clones were significantly more dominant than in tumor.

RNA was extracted from bulk tissue without any cell sorting. This non-tumor lung sample came from over 3 cm beyond the tumor edge. Chemotherapy-naive patients with new lung cancer underwent thoracic surgery in China, August–late 2014. Sequencing input: distant non-tumor lung tissue. The source is a woman aged 50 to 60 with non-small cell lung cancer. This chain connects TRBV7-8 to TRBJ2-5; 10 bases line up with TRBD2. The CDR3 loop reads CASSSRSGAGGPKETQYF. CDR3 DNA: TGTGCCAGCAGCTCCCGGTCGGGAGCGGGAGGGCCTAAAGAGACCCAGTACTTC.